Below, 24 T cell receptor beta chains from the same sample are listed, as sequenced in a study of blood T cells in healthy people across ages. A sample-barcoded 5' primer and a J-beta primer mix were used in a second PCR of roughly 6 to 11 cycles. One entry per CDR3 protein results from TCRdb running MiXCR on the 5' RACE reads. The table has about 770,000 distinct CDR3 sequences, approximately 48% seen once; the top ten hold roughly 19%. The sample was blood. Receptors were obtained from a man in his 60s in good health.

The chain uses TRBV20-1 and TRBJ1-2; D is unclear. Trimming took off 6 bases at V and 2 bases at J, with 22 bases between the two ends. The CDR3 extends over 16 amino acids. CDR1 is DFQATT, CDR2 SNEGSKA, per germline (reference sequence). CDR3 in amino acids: CSASGSGQSGNYGYTF. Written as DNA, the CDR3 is TGCAGTGCCAGCGGTTCGGGTCAGTCGGGGAACTATGGCTACACCTTC.

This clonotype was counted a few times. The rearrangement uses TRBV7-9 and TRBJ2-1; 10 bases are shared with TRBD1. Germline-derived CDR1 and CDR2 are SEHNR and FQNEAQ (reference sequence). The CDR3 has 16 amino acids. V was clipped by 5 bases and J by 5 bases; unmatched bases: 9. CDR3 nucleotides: TGTGCCAGCAGCCGAAACCGGGACAGGGGTAACAATGAGCAGTTCTTC. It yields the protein CASSRNRDRGNNEQFF.

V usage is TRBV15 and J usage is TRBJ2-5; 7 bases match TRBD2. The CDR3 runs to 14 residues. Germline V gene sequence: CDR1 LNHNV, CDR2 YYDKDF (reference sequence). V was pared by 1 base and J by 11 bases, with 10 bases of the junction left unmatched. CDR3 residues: CATSRAGGGFEQYF. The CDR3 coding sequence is TGTGCCACCAGCAGAGCGGGCGGGGGTTTTGAGCAGTACTTC.

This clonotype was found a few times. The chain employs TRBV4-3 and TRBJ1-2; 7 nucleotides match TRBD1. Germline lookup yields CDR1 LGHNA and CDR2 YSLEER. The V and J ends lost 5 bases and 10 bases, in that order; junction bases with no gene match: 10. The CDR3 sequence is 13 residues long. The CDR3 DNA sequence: TGCGCCAGCAGCGAAAACAGGGGTGGGAACTACACCTTC. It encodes CASSENRGGNYTF.

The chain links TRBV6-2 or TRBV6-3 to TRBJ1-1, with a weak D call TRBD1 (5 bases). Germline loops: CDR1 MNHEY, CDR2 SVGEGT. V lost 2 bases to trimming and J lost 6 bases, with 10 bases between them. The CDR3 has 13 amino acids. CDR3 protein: CASSYRRAAEAFF. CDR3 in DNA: TGTGCCAGCAGTTACCGCAGGGCGGCTGAAGCTTTCTTT.

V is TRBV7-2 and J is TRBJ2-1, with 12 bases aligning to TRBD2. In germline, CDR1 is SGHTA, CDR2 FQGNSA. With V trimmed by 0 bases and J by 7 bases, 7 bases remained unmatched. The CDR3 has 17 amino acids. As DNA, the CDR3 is TGTGCCAGCAGCTTAGCGGGACTAGCGGGTACCTTTAATGAGCAGTTCTTC. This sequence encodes CASSLAGLAGTFNEQFF.

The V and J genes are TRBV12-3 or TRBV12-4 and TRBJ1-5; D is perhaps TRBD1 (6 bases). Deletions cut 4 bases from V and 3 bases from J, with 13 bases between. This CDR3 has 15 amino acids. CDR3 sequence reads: CASSSRGGANQPQHF. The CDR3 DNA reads TGTGCCAGCAGTTCCAGGGGTGGGGCCAATCAGCCCCAGCATTTT.

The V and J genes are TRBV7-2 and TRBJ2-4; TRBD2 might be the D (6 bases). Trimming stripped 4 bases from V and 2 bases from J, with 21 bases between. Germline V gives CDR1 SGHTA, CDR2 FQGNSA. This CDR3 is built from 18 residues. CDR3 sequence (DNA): TGTGCCAGCAGCTCGCCTGGGGGTAGGGGAGGAACCAAAAACATTCAGTACTTC. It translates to CASSSPGGRGGTKNIQYF.

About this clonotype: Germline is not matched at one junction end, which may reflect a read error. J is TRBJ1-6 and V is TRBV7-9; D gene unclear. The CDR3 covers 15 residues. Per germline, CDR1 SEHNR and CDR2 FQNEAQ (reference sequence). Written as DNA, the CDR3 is TGTGTCAGCAGCTTAGCGGCAGGACCAAATTCACCCCTCCACTTT. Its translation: CVSSLAAGPNSPLHF.

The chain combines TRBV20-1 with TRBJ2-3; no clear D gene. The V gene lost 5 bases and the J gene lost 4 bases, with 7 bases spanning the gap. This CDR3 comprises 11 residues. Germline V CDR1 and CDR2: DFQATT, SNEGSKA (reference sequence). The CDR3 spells CSADLADTQYF. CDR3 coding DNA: TGCAGTGCTGACTTGGCAGATACGCAGTATTTT.

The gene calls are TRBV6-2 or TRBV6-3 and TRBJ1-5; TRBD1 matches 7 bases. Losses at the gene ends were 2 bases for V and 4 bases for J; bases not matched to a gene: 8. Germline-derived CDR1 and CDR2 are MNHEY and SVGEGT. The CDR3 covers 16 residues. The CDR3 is CASSYRRDSFNQPQHF. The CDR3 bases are TGTGCCAGCAGTTACCGCCGGGACAGTTTTAATCAGCCCCAGCATTTT.

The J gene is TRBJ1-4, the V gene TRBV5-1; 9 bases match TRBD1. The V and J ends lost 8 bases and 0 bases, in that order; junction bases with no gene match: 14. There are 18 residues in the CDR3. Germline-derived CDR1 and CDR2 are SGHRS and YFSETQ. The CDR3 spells CASMRDRVDKATNEKLFF. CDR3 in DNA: TGCGCCAGTATGCGGGACAGGGTGGACAAGGCAACTAATGAAAAACTGTTTTTT. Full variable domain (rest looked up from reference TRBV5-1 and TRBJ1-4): KAGVTQTPRYLIKTRGQQVTLSCSPISGHRSVSWYQQTPGQGLQFLFEYFSETQRNKGNFPGRFSGRQFSNSRSEMNVSTLELGDSALYLCASMRDRVDKATNEKLFFGSGTQLSVL.

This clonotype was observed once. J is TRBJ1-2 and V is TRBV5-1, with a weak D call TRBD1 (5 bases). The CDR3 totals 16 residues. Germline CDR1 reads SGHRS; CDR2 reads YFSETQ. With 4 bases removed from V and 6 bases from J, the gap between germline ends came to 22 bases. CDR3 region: CASSERRTGGRHGYTF. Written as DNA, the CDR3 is TGCGCCAGCAGCGAGAGACGCACAGGAGGACGCCATGGCTACACCTTC.

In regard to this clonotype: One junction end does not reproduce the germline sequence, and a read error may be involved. The CDR3 nucleotides are TGTACCAGCAGTGACAAGGGGAACGAAGAGACCCAGTACTTC. It is translated as CTSSDKGNEETQYF. The chain couples TRBV25-1 to TRBJ2-5; D may be TRBD1 (5 bases). The CDR3 totals 14 residues. CDR1 MGHDK and CDR2 SYGVNS come from the germline V gene.

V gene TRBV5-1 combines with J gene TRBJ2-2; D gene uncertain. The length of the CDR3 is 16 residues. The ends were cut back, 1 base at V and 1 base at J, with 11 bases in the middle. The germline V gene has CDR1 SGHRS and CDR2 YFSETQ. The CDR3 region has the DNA TGCGCCAGCAGCTTGCGGCACCCCGGGAACACCGGGGAGCTGTTTTTT. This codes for CASSLRHPGNTGELFF. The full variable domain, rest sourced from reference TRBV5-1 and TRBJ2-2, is KAGVTQTPRYLIKTRGQQVTLSCSPISGHRSVSWYQQTPGQGLQFLFEYFSETQRNKGNFPGRFSGRQFSNSRSEMNVSTLELGDSALYLCASSLRHPGNTGELFFGEGSRLTVL.

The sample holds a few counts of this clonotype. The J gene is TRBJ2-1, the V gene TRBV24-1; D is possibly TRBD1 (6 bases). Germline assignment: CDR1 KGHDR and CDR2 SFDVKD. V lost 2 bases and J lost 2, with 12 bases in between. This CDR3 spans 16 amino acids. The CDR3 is CATSDSGPGAYNEQFF. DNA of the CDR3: TGTGCCACCAGTGATTCGGGACCAGGGGCCTACAATGAGCAGTTCTTC.

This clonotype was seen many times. The CDR3 DNA follows: TGCGCCAGCAGCCAAGGGACAGGGGGCCAAGAGACCCAGTACTTC. Protein sequence: CASSQGTGGQETQYF. This chain links TRBV4-3 with TRBJ2-5; 10 positions agree with TRBD1. This CDR3 is 15 amino acids long. V dropped 1 base and J dropped 1; count of bases not matched to a gene: 0. CDR1 is LGHNA and CDR2 is YSLEER in the germline V gene.

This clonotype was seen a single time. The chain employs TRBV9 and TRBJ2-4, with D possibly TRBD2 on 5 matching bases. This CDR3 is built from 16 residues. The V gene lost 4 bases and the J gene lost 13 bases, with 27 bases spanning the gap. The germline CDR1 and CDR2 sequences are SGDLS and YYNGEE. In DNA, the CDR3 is TGTGCCAGCAGCCCCCGGACTGCCACCTCCTACAATGAGCAGTACTTC. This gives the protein CASSPRTATSYNEQYF. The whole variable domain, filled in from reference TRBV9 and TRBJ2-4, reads DSGVTQTPKHLITATGQRVTLRCSPRSGDLSVYWYQQSLDQGLQFLIQYYNGEERAKGNILERFSAQQFPDLHSELNLSSLELGDSALYFCASSPRTATSYNEQYFGAGTRLSVL.

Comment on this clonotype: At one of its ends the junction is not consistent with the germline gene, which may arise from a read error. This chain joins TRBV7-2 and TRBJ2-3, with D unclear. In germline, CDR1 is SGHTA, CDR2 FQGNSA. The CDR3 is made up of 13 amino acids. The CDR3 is CAISPRLGVAQYF. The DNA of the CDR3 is TGTGCCATCAGCCCTAGACTTGGGGTCGCGCAGTATTTT.

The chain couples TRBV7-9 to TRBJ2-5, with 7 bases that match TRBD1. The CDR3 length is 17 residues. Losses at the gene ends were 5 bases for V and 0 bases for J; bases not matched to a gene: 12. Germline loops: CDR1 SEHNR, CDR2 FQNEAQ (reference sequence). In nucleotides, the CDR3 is TGTGCCAGCAGCCCCCCCGTGCAGGGACAGTACCAAGAGACCCAGTACTTC. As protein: CASSPPVQGQYQETQYF.

As DNA, the CDR3 is TGTGCCGGGTTACGCACTTTAAACACCTCCTACGAGCAGTACTTC. It yields the protein CAGLRTLNTSYEQYF. This chain uses TRBV7-6 with TRBJ2-7, with unresolved D. Germline-derived CDR1 and CDR2 are SGHVS and FNYEAQ. V gave up 11 bases and J gave up 0 bases, with 20 bases separating them. The CDR3 has 15 residues.

The CDR3 loop is CASSFSRTGFSYGYTF. Written as DNA, the CDR3 is TGTGCCAGCAGCTTTAGCCGTACAGGGTTTAGCTATGGCTACACCTTC. The chain joins TRBV7-2 to TRBJ1-2, with D maybe TRBD1 (6 bases). Germline CDR1 reads SGHTA; CDR2 reads FQGNSA. CDR3 length: 16 amino acids. V was cut by 3 bases and J by 4 bases, with 18 bases left in between.

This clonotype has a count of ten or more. The CDR3 sequence is CASGGWETQYF. The DNA of the CDR3 is TGTGCCAGCGGGGGGTGGGAGACCCAGTACTTC. J is TRBJ2-5 and V is TRBV2; tentatively, D is TRBD2 (6 bases). The length of the CDR3 is 11 residues. Between the trimmed V and J ends, which lost 8 bases and 5 bases, there was a span of 9 bases. Germline V gene lookup returns CDR1 SNHLY and CDR2 FYNNEI.

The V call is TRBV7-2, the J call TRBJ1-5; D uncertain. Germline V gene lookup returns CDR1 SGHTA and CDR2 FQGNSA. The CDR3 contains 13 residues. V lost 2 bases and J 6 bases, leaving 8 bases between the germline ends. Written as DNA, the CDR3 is TGTGCCAGCAGCTTATCAGTTTCTCAGCCCCAGCATTTT. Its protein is CASSLSVSQPQHF.